Described below is a single T cell receptor beta chain sequence and its context. The target antigen is unknown. TCRdb re-called the PCR reads via MiXCR. The repertoire holds about 20,000 clones, approximately 37% seen once, with 25% in the top ten. Thyroid surgery was performed in patients who had received no treatment beforehand. The data are from a study of metastatic and nonmetastatic thyroid tumors. The wider study: Across blood and tumor or nodule tissue, repertoires from malignant and benign thyroid patients were compared with one another.

Overall study findings and caveats: In both blood and tumor samples, TCR beta diversity was reported significantly higher for malignant than benign nodules.

The CDR3 totals 14 residues. V dropped 3 bases and J dropped 1 base, with 8 bases sitting between them. This chain connects TRBV12-3 or TRBV12-4 to TRBJ2-3; TRBD1 or TRBD2 may be the D gene (5 bases each). Material: tumor tissue. This TCR derives from a female donor with papillary thyroid cancer or a benign thyroid nodule (not recorded which). Some clones in this sample may be carry-over from other donors' samples. CDR3 DNA: TGTGCCAGCAGTTTGGGGGTACGCACAGATACGCAGTATTTT. The encoded protein is CASSLGVRTDTQYF.